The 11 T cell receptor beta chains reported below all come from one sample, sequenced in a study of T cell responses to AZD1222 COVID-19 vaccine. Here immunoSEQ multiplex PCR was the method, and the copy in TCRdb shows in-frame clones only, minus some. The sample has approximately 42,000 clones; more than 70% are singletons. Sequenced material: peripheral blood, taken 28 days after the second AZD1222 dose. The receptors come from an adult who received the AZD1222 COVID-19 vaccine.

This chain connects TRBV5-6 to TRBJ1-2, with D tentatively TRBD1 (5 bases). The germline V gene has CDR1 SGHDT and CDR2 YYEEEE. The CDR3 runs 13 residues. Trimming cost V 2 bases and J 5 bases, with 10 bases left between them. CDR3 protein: CASSFGADYGYTF. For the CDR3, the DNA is TGTGCCAGCAGCTTCGGGGCAGATTATGGCTACACCTTC.

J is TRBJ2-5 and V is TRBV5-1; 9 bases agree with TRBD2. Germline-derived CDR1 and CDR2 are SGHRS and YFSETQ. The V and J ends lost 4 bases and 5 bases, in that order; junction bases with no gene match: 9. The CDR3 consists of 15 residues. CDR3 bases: TGCGCCAGCAGCCAGTTTAGCGGGAGCAGGGAGACCCAGTACTTC. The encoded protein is CASSQFSGSRETQYF.

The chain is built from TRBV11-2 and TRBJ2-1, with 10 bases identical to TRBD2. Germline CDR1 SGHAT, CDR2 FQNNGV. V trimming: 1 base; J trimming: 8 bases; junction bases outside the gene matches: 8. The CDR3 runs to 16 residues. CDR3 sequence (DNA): TGTGCCAGCAGCTTAGTTAGCGGGGGGTATATGGATGAGCAGTTCTTC. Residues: CASSLVSGGYMDEQFF.

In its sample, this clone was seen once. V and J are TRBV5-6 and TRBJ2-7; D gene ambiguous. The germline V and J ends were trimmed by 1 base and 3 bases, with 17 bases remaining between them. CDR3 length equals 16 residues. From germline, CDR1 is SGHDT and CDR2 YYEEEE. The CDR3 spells CASSLTPGNTIYEQYF. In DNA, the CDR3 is TGTGCCAGCAGCTTGACGCCTGGGAATACAATCTACGAGCAGTACTTC. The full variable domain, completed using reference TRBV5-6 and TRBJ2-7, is DAGVTQSPTHLIKTRGQQVTLRCSPKSGHDTVSWYQQALGQGPQFIFQYYEEEERQRGNFPDRFSGHQFPNYSSELNVNALLLGDSALYLCASSLTPGNTIYEQYFGPGTRLTVT.

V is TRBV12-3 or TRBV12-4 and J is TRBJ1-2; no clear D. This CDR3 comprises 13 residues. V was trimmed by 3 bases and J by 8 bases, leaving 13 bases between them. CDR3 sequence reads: CASSLDPYWGYTF. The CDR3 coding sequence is TGTGCCAGCAGTTTGGACCCATACTGGGGCTACACCTTC.

As DNA, the CDR3 is TGTGCCACCAAAGACAGTAACGGGGCCAACGTCCTGACTTTC. It translates to CATKDSNGANVLTF. The V and J genes are TRBV10-3 and TRBJ2-6; the D gene is possibly TRBD1 (5 bases). V shed 10 bases and J shed 4 bases, with 14 bases lying between them. This CDR3 contains 14 residues. CDR1 and CDR2 (germline): ENHRY, SYGVKD.

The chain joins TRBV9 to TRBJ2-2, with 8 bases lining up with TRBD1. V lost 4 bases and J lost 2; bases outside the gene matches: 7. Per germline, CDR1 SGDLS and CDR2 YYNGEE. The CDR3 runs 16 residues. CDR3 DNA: TGTGCCAGCAGCCGGCAGGGGGCTATCAACACCGGGGAGCTGTTTTTT. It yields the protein CASSRQGAINTGELFF.

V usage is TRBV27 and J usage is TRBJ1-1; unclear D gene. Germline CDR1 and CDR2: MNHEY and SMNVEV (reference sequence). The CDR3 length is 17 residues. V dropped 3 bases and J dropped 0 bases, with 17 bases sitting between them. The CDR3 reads CASSFPTRRRLNTEAFF. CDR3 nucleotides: TGTGCCAGCAGTTTCCCAACCCGCCGGAGATTGAACACTGAAGCTTTCTTT.

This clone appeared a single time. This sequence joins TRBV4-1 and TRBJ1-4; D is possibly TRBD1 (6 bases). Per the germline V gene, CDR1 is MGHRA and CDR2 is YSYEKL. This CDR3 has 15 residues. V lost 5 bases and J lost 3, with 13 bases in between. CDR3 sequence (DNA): TGCGCCAGCAGCACAGGGAAGGGACCTAATGAAAAACTGTTTTTT. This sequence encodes CASSTGKGPNEKLFF.

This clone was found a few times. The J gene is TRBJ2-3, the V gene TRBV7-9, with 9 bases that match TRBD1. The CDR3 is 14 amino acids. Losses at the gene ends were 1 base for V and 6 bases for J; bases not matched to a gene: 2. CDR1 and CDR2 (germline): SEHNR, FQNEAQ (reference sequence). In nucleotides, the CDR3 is TGTGCCAGCAGCTTAGACAGGGGGCGGGATACGCAGTATTTT. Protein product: CASSLDRGRDTQYF.

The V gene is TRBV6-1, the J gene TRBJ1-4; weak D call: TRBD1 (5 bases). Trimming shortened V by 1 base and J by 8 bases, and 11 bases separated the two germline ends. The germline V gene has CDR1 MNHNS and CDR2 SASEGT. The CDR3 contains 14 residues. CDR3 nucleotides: TGTGCCAGCAGTGAAGGGCAGGGAGGCGAAAAACTGTTTTTT. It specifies CASSEGQGGEKLFF.